These 26 T cell receptor beta chains came from one sample sequenced in a study of cytomegalovirus exposure and HLA in healthy donors. PCR was performed using 60 Vbeta and 13 Jbeta primers. TCRdb's copy holds only in-frame clones and misses some; the assay was immunoSEQ multiplex PCR. The table lists some 190,000 clones, just under 80% of them singletons. Sequencing was carried out using PBMCs. The receptors originated from a female donor in good health and CMV-seronegative.

The chain is built from TRBV7-9 and TRBJ2-1, with a tentative D call TRBD2 (6 bases). There are 14 residues in the CDR3. Germline V gives CDR1 SEHNR, CDR2 FQNEAQ (reference sequence). V dropped 6 bases and J dropped 4 bases, with 13 bases sitting between them. As DNA, the CDR3 is TGTGCCAGCAGTAGGACGGGGGAGTACAATGAGCAGTTCTTC. This sequence encodes CASSRTGEYNEQFF. The full variable domain, in which reference TRBV7-9 and TRBJ2-1 provide the parts outside the CDR3, is DTGVSQNPRHKITKRGQNVTFRCDPISEHNRLYWYRQTLGQGPEFLTYFQNEAQLEKSRLLSDRFSAERPKGSFSTLEIQRTEQGDSAMYLCASSRTGEYNEQFFGPGTRLTVL.

The chain recombines TRBV30 with TRBJ2-2; the D is unclear. The CDR3 contains 12 residues. Germline CDR1 GTSNPN, CDR2 SVGIG (reference sequence). CDR3 DNA: TGTGCTCTGTCAGGGAACACCGGGGAGCTGTTTTTT. Protein product: CALSGNTGELFF.

This chain connects TRBV11-2 to TRBJ2-2; 10 bases line up with TRBD1. CDR3 length: 17 residues. Germline lookup yields CDR1 SGHAT and CDR2 FQNNGV. V shed 1 base and J 1 base; nucleotides not matched to a gene: 3. The CDR3, as DNA: TGTGCCAGCAGCTTAGCGGGACAGGGGTTGAACACCGGGGAGCTGTTTTTT. It encodes CASSLAGQGLNTGELFF.

The rearrangement links TRBV6-4 to TRBJ2-2; tentative D call: TRBD2 (5 bases). CDR1 and CDR2 (germline): MRHNA, SNTAGT. CDR3 length equals 14 residues. The ends were cut back, 2 bases at V and 7 bases at J, with 11 bases in the middle. CDR3 coding DNA: TGTGCCAGCAGTGACGGCGGTGAGGGCGGGGAGCTGTTTTTT. It encodes CASSDGGEGGELFF.

The CDR3 loop is CAISEEGEGTEAFF. In nucleotides, the CDR3 is TGTGCCATCAGTGAGGAGGGGGAGGGCACTGAAGCTTTCTTT. The J gene is TRBJ1-1, the V gene TRBV10-3; D may be TRBD1 (6 bases). CDR3 length: 14 residues. Germline V CDR1 and CDR2: ENHRY, SYGVKD. Trimming removed 2 bases from V and 4 bases from J, with 11 bases in between.

There are a few counts of this clone. J is TRBJ2-1 and V is TRBV11-2; 11 bases are a match to TRBD2. Looked up from germline, CDR1 is SGHAT and CDR2 is FQNNGV. J was trimmed by 3 bases and V by 4 bases; bases with no gene match: 2. The CDR3 totals 15 residues. This chain's CDR3 is CASSSLAGGYNEQFF. The CDR3 DNA sequence: TGTGCCAGCAGCTCTCTAGCGGGGGGCTACAATGAGCAGTTCTTC. Using reference TRBV11-2 and TRBJ2-1 for the parts outside the CDR3, the full variable domain is EAGVAQSPRYKIIEKRQSVAFWCNPISGHATLYWYQQILGQGPKLLIQFQNNGVVDDSQLPKDRFSAERLKGVDSTLKIQPAKLEDSAVYLCASSSLAGGYNEQFFGPGTRLTVL.

The J gene is TRBJ1-1, the V gene TRBV6-5; D not certain. V lost 7 bases and J 5 bases, leaving 14 bases between the germline ends. The CDR3 loop spans 13 amino acids. Germline lookup yields CDR1 MNHEY and CDR2 SVGAGI. CDR3 in amino acids: CASTWTSGTEAFF. CDR3 DNA sequence: TGTGCCAGCACATGGACTTCCGGGACTGAAGCTTTCTTT.

The rearrangement links TRBV19 to TRBJ1-1; D uncertain. Germline-derived CDR1 and CDR2 are LNHDA and SQIVND (reference sequence). The V end lost 1 base, the J end lost 8 bases, and 11 bases lay between the germline ends. The CDR3 contains 13 residues. CDR3: CASSIGYKTEAFF. The CDR3 nucleotides read TGTGCCAGTAGTATAGGGTACAAAACAGAAGCTTTCTTT.

In nucleotides, the CDR3 is TGTGCCAGCAGCGGGACTAGCGGGCAAGAGACCCAGTACTTC. Encoded protein: CASSGTSGQETQYF. The V call is TRBV11-1, the J call TRBJ2-5; 12 bases align to TRBD2. Germline V gene lookup returns CDR1 SGHAT and CDR2 FQDESV (reference sequence). The V segment lost 5 bases and the J segment 2 bases; nucleotides outside the gene matches: 0. This CDR3 region has 14 residues.

The V call is TRBV29-1, the J call TRBJ2-3, with TRBD2 matching 7 bases. This CDR3 spans 14 amino acids. Per germline, CDR1 SQVTM and CDR2 ANQGSEA. Losses at the gene ends were 7 bases for V and 7 bases for J; bases not matched to a gene: 14. The CDR3 DNA reads as TGCAGCGCCCACCCGGCGGGGGAGAGATATACGCAGTATTTT. Translation: CSAHPAGERYTQYF.

V is TRBV5-6 and J is TRBJ2-5; maybe TRBD1 (6 bases). The tail of the sequence fits TRBJ2-7 better, so the J call may be wrong. Germline V lookup: CDR1 SGHDT, CDR2 YYEEEE. The CDR3 sequence is 15 residues long. The CDR3 sequence: CASSFRGLGLYEQYF. The CDR3 nucleotides read TGTGCCAGCAGCTTCAGGGGTCTGGGGTTGTACGAGCAGTACTTC.

This rearrangement joins TRBV5-1 to TRBJ1-1; 9 bases agree with TRBD1. Germline CDR1 is SGHRS and CDR2 is YFSETQ. The V and J ends lost 4 bases and 7 bases, in that order; junction bases with no gene match: 8. The CDR3 spans 14 residues. The CDR3 here is CASSVYRGQGEAFF. CDR3 sequence (DNA): TGCGCCAGCAGCGTGTACAGGGGGCAAGGTGAAGCTTTCTTT.

The rearrangement joins TRBV29-1 to TRBJ2-3; TRBD1 aligns across 7 bases. V shed 6 bases, J shed 2 bases, and the junction held 8 bases outside the gene matches. Germline CDR1 reads SQVTM; CDR2 reads ANQGSEA. The CDR3 contains 14 residues. The CDR3 bases are TGCAGCGTCGCACCGGGACAGAACACAGATACGCAGTATTTT. Translated: CSVAPGQNTDTQYF.

The chain couples TRBV19 to TRBJ1-1; no reliable D call. Germline values: CDR1 LNHDA, CDR2 SQIVND (reference sequence). Trimming took off 4 bases at V and 4 bases at J, with 10 bases between the two ends. This CDR3 has 13 amino acids. The CDR3 DNA reads as TGTGCCAGTAGTACAGACTACCGCACTGAAGCTTTCTTT. It yields the protein CASSTDYRTEAFF.

The chain recombines TRBV6-1 with TRBJ1-1; no reliable D call. V was cut by 6 bases and J by 2 bases, with 4 bases left in between. The germline CDR1 and CDR2 sequences are MNHNS and SASEGT. The length of the CDR3 is 11 residues. CDR3 protein: CASSRNTEAFF. The CDR3, as DNA: TGTGCCAGCAGCCGTAACACTGAAGCTTTCTTT.

This chain joins TRBV7-2 and TRBJ1-1; TRBD1 might be the D (5 bases). Germline CDR1 SGHTA, CDR2 FQGNSA. Trimming took off 1 base at V and 1 base at J, with 7 bases between the two ends. This CDR3 has 14 amino acids. The CDR3 coding sequence is TGTGCCAGCAGCTTAGGACAGCCGAACACTGAAGCTTTCTTT. Translated, it gives CASSLGQPNTEAFF.

This clone was seen once. The chain employs TRBV7-2 and TRBJ2-7, with TRBD2 matching 8 bases. The CDR3 runs to 15 residues. The trim removed 3 bases at V and 2 bases at J, leaving 6 bases unmatched. The V gene's germline CDR1 is SGHTA and CDR2 FQGNSA. The CDR3 DNA reads as TGTGCCAGCAGCTTGGGCGGGGGGAATACCTACGAGCAGTACTTC. The encoded protein is CASSLGGGNTYEQYF. Together with reference TRBV7-2 and TRBJ2-7, the CDR3 gives the full variable domain: GAGVSQSPSNKVTEKGKDVELRCDPISGHTALYWYRQSLGQGLEFLIYFQGNSAPDKSGLPSDRFSAERTGGSVSTLTIQRTQQEDSAVYLCASSLGGGNTYEQYFGPGTRLTVT.

A single count supports this clone. The J gene is TRBJ2-1, the V gene TRBV7-6; TRBD2 agrees at 9 bases. CDR1 is SGHVS, CDR2 FNYEAQ, per germline. The CDR3 is made up of 15 amino acids. The V gene end was trimmed by 6 bases and the J gene end by 5 bases; junction bases not matched to a gene: 8. CDR3 amino acids: CASRQGLAGNNEQFF. The CDR3 bases are TGTGCCAGCAGGCAGGGACTAGCCGGGAACAATGAGCAGTTCTTC.

The rearrangement joins TRBV5-6 to TRBJ1-1; 10 nucleotides match TRBD1. There are 15 residues in the CDR3. Germline CDR1 reads SGHDT; CDR2 reads YYEEEE. The J segment lost 4 bases and the V segment lost 6 bases, leaving 9 bases of the junction unmatched. CDR3 nucleotide sequence: TGTGCCAGCAACAACAAAAGGACAGGGGGCACTGAAGCTTTCTTT. This translates into CASNNKRTGGTEAFF.

The chain is built from TRBV7-8 and TRBJ2-7, with a possible D match to TRBD1 (6 bases). Germline V gene sequence: CDR1 SGHVS, CDR2 FQNEAQ. This CDR3 is built from 14 residues. V lost 5 bases and J 5 bases, leaving 16 bases between the germline ends. The CDR3 region has the DNA TGTGCCAGCAGCCCGAGGGCAGGGGCCAACGAGCAGTACTTC. Protein product: CASSPRAGANEQYF.

The J gene is TRBJ2-3, the V gene TRBV18, with a possible D match to TRBD2 (5 bases). Trimming removed 5 bases at V and 3 bases at J, with 9 bases between. The length of the CDR3 is 13 residues. CDR1 and CDR2 (germline): KGHSH, LQKENI. CDR3 sequence (DNA): TGTGCCAGCTCATGGACTTCGACAGATACGCAGTATTTT. Protein sequence: CASSWTSTDTQYF.

The chain couples TRBV5-1 to TRBJ2-3; 12 bases are shared with TRBD2. Germline V gene sequence: CDR1 SGHRS, CDR2 YFSETQ. Germline trimming cut 4 bases from V and 4 bases from J; bases unmatched to any gene: 1. The CDR3 contains 14 residues. The CDR3 coding sequence is TGCGCCAGCAGCCCTAGCGGGGGGGCAGATACGCAGTATTTT. Translated: CASSPSGGADTQYF.

The rearrangement links TRBV7-5 to TRBJ1-1; the tabulated D call, TRBD1, remains unverified against the DNA. TRBV7-5 is listed as a pseudogene. The CDR3 spans 13 residues. DNA of the CDR3: TGTGCCACCCCACAGGGCAGAAACACTGAAGCTTTCTTT. This sequence encodes CATPQGRNTEAFF.

The V call is TRBV29-1, the J call TRBJ2-5; possible D gene TRBD1, 6 bases. The J call may not be correct, given that the DNA end is closer to TRBJ2-7. The germline V gene has CDR1 SQVTM and CDR2 ANQGSEA. The CDR3 is 12 amino acids. DNA for the CDR3: TGCAGCGTGGGGGCAGGGCCCTACGAGCAGTACTTC. Amino acids: CSVGAGPYEQYF.

The chain joins TRBV19 to TRBJ2-1; 13 positions agree with TRBD2. After removal of 6 bases from V and 12 bases from J, the junction contained 8 bases not matched to a gene. This CDR3 has 14 residues. Germline lookup yields CDR1 LNHDA and CDR2 SQIVND (reference sequence). The CDR3 coding sequence is TGTGCCAGTAGGCGGACTAGCGGGAGTTTTCCGCAGTTCTTC. Translating gives CASRRTSGSFPQFF. Full variable domain (remainder filled in from reference TRBV19 and TRBJ2-1): DGGITQSPKYLFRKEGQNVTLSCEQNLNHDAMYWYRQDPGQGLRLIYYSQIVNDFQKGDIAEGYSVSREKKESFPLTVTSAQKNPTAFYLCASRRTSGSFPQFFGPGTRLTVL.

For this clone: Compared with germline, one end of the junction differs, possibly owing to a read error. This sequence joins TRBV7-9 and TRBJ1-4; 9 nucleotides agree with TRBD1. Germline V gene lookup returns CDR1 SEHNR and CDR2 FQNEAQ (reference sequence). The CDR3 consists of 16 residues. The CDR3 region is CSSSYTGGAGNEKLFF. The DNA of the CDR3 is TGTTCCAGCAGCTATACAGGGGGCGCTGGTAATGAAAAACTGTTTTTT.